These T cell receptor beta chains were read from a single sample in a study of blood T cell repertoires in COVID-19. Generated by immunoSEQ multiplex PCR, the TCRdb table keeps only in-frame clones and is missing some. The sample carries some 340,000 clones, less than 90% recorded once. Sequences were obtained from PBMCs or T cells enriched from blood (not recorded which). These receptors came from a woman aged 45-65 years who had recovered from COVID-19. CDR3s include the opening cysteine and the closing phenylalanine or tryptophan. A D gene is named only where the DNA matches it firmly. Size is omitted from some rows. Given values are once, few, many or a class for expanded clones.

CDR3aa: CASSLGRDDTDTQYF; CDR3nt: TGTGCCAGCAGCTTAGGGCGGGATGACACAGATACGCAGTATTTT; j_gene: TRBJ2-3; d_gene: .; abundance: .; v_gene: TRBV11-3
CDR3aa: CASMRLAGVTGELFF; CDR3nt: TGTGCCAGTATGAGGCTAGCGGGAGTAACCGGGGAGCTGTTTTTT; j_gene: TRBJ2-2; d_gene: TRBD2; abundance: .; v_gene: TRBV19
CDR3aa: CASSQTRPDRFFNYGYTF; CDR3nt: TGTGCCAGCAGTCAAACCCGTCCGGACAGATTCTTTAACTATGGCTACACCTTC; j_gene: TRBJ1-2; d_gene: .; abundance: once; v_gene: TRBV27
CDR3aa: CASSLQFNYGYTF; CDR3nt: TGTGCCAGCAGCTTACAGTTTAACTATGGCTACACCTTC; j_gene: TRBJ1-2; d_gene: .; abundance: .; v_gene: TRBV7-9
CDR3aa: CAWSLETLGLAGANYEQYF; CDR3nt: TGTGCCTGGAGTTTAGAGACCCTCGGACTAGCGGGAGCTAACTACGAGCAGTACTTC; j_gene: TRBJ2-7; d_gene: TRBD2; abundance: .; v_gene: TRBV30
CDR3aa: CASSHRTENTEAFF; CDR3nt: TGTGCCAGCAGCCACCGGACAGAGAACACTGAAGCTTTCTTT; j_gene: TRBJ1-1; d_gene: .; abundance: .; v_gene: TRBV11-3
CDR3aa: CASSPGVGSSTSNTEAFF; CDR3nt: TGTGCCAGCAGCCCAGGGGTCGGCAGTTCGACCTCAAACACTGAAGCTTTCTTT; j_gene: TRBJ1-1; d_gene: .; abundance: .; v_gene: TRBV7-9
CDR3aa: CASSFYGGKNYEQYF; CDR3nt: TGTGCCAGCAGCTTTTATGGCGGAAAAAACTACGAGCAGTACTTC; j_gene: TRBJ2-7; d_gene: .; abundance: .; v_gene: TRBV11-2
CDR3aa: CASSDREGNQPQHF; CDR3nt: TGTGCCAGCAGTGACAGGGAAGGCAATCAGCCCCAGCATTTT; j_gene: TRBJ1-5; d_gene: .; abundance: .; v_gene: TRBV2
CDR3aa: CAWTSGYNEQFF; CDR3nt: TGTGCCTGGACTAGCGGGTACAATGAGCAGTTCTTC; j_gene: TRBJ2-1; d_gene: TRBD2; abundance: .; v_gene: TRBV30
CDR3aa: CASSFAQGDRGYTF; CDR3nt: TGTGCCAGCAGCTTTGCACAGGGGGATCGGGGCTACACCTTC; j_gene: TRBJ1-2; d_gene: TRBD1; abundance: .; v_gene: TRBV7-8
CDR3aa: CASSPHPTSNYGYTF; CDR3nt: TGTGCCAGCAGCCCGCATCCCACATCTAACTATGGCTACACCTTC; j_gene: TRBJ1-2; d_gene: .; abundance: few; v_gene: TRBV7-8